A single sample gave rise to the 30 T cell receptor beta chains below, sequenced in a study of cytomegalovirus exposure and HLA in healthy donors. The primer mix had 60 Vbeta and 13 Jbeta primers. Some clones are missing from TCRdb's copy, which holds only in-frame ones; the method was immunoSEQ multiplex PCR. The repertoire holds about 150,000 clones, with just under 65% as singletons. The material sequenced was PBMCs. Every receptor here comes from a woman aged 55-69 years in good health and CMV-seropositive.

The chain links TRBV5-1 to TRBJ2-1; 8 bases fit TRBD2. Trimming took 4 bases from V and 7 from J; bases not matched to a gene: 4. The CDR3 runs 13 residues. The V gene's germline CDR1 is SGHRS and CDR2 YFSETQ. DNA for the CDR3: TGCGCCAGCAGCCCCGGGGGGGGAAATGAGCAGTTCTTC. This codes for CASSPGGGNEQFF.

The chain uses TRBV12-1 and TRBJ2-3; the DNA was not compared with TRBD2, the D call given in the table. TRBV12-1 is a pseudogene. The CDR3 has 21 amino acids. CDR3 amino acids: CASSSEPVRGELVPSTDTQYF. In nucleotides, the CDR3 is TGTGCCAGCAGCTCCGAGCCAGTCCGGGGAGAACTGGTTCCTAGCACAGATACGCAGTATTTT.

A single count supports this clone. This sequence joins TRBV20-1 and TRBJ2-7; possibly TRBD2 for D (5 bases). CDR1 is DFQATT, CDR2 SNEGSKA, per germline (reference sequence). The CDR3 runs 11 residues. With 5 bases removed from V and 7 bases from J, the gap between germline ends came to 12 bases. The DNA of the CDR3 is TGCAGTGCTCCCCGAACGGGGGAGCAGTACTTC. This codes for CSAPRTGEQYF.

V and J are TRBV5-4 and TRBJ2-1; 7 positions match TRBD1. Looked up from germline, CDR1 is SGHNT and CDR2 is YYREEE (reference sequence). The CDR3 consists of 14 residues. With V trimmed by 2 bases and J by 6 bases, 5 bases remained unmatched. CDR3 DNA sequence: TGTGCCAGCAGCTTTAGGGGGCAGGGCAATGAGCAGTTCTTC. This gives the protein CASSFRGQGNEQFF.

The chain links TRBV7-8 to TRBJ1-2; 7 bases match TRBD1. V was clipped by 5 bases and J by 1 base; unmatched bases: 7. Germline V CDR1 and CDR2: SGHVS, FQNEAQ. The CDR3 sequence is 15 residues long. CDR3 in amino acids: CASSAPGQLNYGYTF. The DNA of the CDR3 is TGTGCCAGCAGCGCGCCGGGACAGCTTAACTATGGCTACACCTTC.

The chain recombines TRBV30 with TRBJ2-7, with TRBD1 as a possible D gene (6 bases). Germline V CDR1 and CDR2: GTSNPN, SVGIG (reference sequence). The CDR3 is 13 residues long. The V end was cut by 4 bases, the J end by 0 bases, with 10 bases between. CDR3 sequence reads: CAWKQDSSYEQYF. The CDR3 DNA sequence: TGTGCCTGGAAACAGGACAGCTCCTACGAGCAGTACTTC.

The CDR3 region is CASSLRNHSNTGELFF. For the CDR3, the DNA is TGTGCCAGCAGTTTACGCAATCACAGCAACACCGGGGAGCTGTTTTTT. This chain uses TRBV27 with TRBJ2-2; D gene unclear. Between the trimmed V and J ends, which lost 2 bases and 2 bases, there was a span of 12 bases. This CDR3 contains 16 residues. Germline CDR1 and CDR2: MNHEY and SMNVEV (reference sequence).

Comments on this clone: Its ends do not fully match the called genes, so a read error is possible. The chain links TRBV4-1 to TRBJ1-5, with D unclear. CDR3 size: 16 residues. The germline CDR1 and CDR2 sequences are MGHRA and YSYEKL. CDR3 region: CAGSQERSYSNQPQHF. CDR3 coding DNA: TGCGCCGGCAGCCAAGAGAGAAGTTATAGCAATCAGCCCCAGCATTTT.

This clone was observed a handful of times. This chain connects TRBV28 to TRBJ2-5, with a possible D match to TRBD1 (6 bases). The ends were cut back, 8 bases at V and 4 bases at J, with 14 bases in the middle. Germline assignment: CDR1 MDHEN and CDR2 SYDVKM. This CDR3 is built from 13 residues. In nucleotides, the CDR3 is TGTGCCAGCGCGACAGGTTGGGGAGAGACCCAGTACTTC. It is translated as CASATGWGETQYF.

This clone occurred a few times. In nucleotides, the CDR3 is TGTGCCAGCAGTTTACCCGGACAGGTCTATGGCTACACCTTC. This encodes CASSLPGQVYGYTF. The J gene is TRBJ1-2, the V gene TRBV28; 7 bases agree with TRBD1. After removal of 2 bases from V and 4 bases from J, the junction contained 4 bases not matched to a gene. The germline V gene encodes CDR1 MDHEN and CDR2 SYDVKM. This CDR3 contains 14 residues.

This clone was recorded only once. The V call is TRBV6-5, the J call TRBJ2-3; 9 bases fit TRBD1. Germline-derived CDR1 and CDR2 are MNHEY and SVGAGI. The CDR3 has 16 amino acids. J gave up 2 bases and V 2 bases, and 5 bases lay outside the gene matches. The CDR3 region is CASSYRGTGYTDTQYF. In DNA form, the CDR3 reads TGTGCCAGCAGTTACCGAGGGACAGGGTACACAGATACGCAGTATTTT.

The V and J genes are TRBV2 and TRBJ1-2; TRBD1 is a possible D gene (6 bases). This CDR3 spans 14 amino acids. Trimming took 4 bases from V and 5 from J, leaving 14 bases between them. The germline gives CDR1 SNHLY, CDR2 FYNNEI. The CDR3 DNA sequence: TGTGCCAGCAGTGTCAGCGGGACATTATATGGCTACACCTTC. Its protein is CASSVSGTLYGYTF.

The chain joins TRBV4-3 to TRBJ2-7; TRBD1 matches 9 bases. Unmatched junction bases numbered 13, after V lost 2 bases and J lost 5 bases. Germline assignment: CDR1 LGHNA and CDR2 YSLEER. This CDR3 comprises 17 residues. Here the CDR3 reads CASSQHRLGTGLDEQYF. The DNA of the CDR3 is TGCGCCAGCAGCCAACATCGTCTCGGGACAGGGTTAGACGAGCAGTACTTC.

The chain links TRBV9 to TRBJ2-1; 8 bases are shared with TRBD2. Trimming removed 0 bases from V and 4 bases from J; junction bases left unmatched: 3. The CDR3 runs to 15 residues. CDR1 is SGDLS and CDR2 is YYNGEE in the germline V gene. Here the CDR3 reads CASSVATSGYNEQFF. CDR3 sequence (DNA): TGTGCCAGCAGCGTAGCTACTAGCGGATACAATGAGCAGTTCTTC. Using reference TRBV9 and TRBJ2-1 for the parts outside the CDR3, the full variable domain is DSGVTQTPKHLITATGQRVTLRCSPRSGDLSVYWYQQSLDQGLQFLIQYYNGEERAKGNILERFSAQQFPDLHSELNLSSLELGDSALYFCASSVATSGYNEQFFGPGTRLTVL.

J is TRBJ2-2 and V is TRBV4-1; the match to TRBD2 covers 11 bases. From germline, CDR1 is MGHRA and CDR2 YSYEKL. V lost 5 bases to trimming and J lost 4 bases; unmatched junction nucleotides: 9. The CDR3 runs 17 residues. In DNA, the CDR3 is TGCGCCAGCAGCGAATTTAGCGGGAGGGCGGGCACCGGGGAGCTGTTTTTT. Encoded protein: CASSEFSGRAGTGELFF.

A single count supports this clone. The V gene is TRBV30, the J gene TRBJ1-5; D might be TRBD1 (5 bases). Germline V gene lookup returns CDR1 GTSNPN and CDR2 SVGIG (reference sequence). CDR3 length: 15 residues. V was pared by 0 bases and J by 0 bases, with 9 bases between. The CDR3, as DNA: TGTGCCTGGAGTGTGGGGGGAAATAGCAATCAGCCCCAGCATTTT. Translation gives CAWSVGGNSNQPQHF.

This chain joins TRBV13 and TRBJ2-1, with 9 bases lining up with TRBD2. J was trimmed by 6 bases and V by 3 bases; bases with no gene match: 6. The CDR3 runs 15 residues. Germline V gene data show CDR1 as PRHDT and CDR2 as FYEKMQ (reference sequence). DNA of the CDR3: TGTGCCAGCAGCTTGGCCGGGACTAGCTTCAATGAGCAGTTCTTC. Amino acids: CASSLAGTSFNEQFF.

The chain combines TRBV11-2 with TRBJ2-7; D gene unclear. The V gene's germline CDR1 is SGHAT and CDR2 FQNNGV. Trimming pared 1 base from V and 0 bases from J, leaving 7 bases between. CDR3 length: 14 amino acids. The DNA for the CDR3 is TGTGCCAGCAGCTTAGGGCAGTTCTCCTACGAGCAGTACTTC. Residues: CASSLGQFSYEQYF.

The chain links TRBV19 to TRBJ1-2; TRBD1 aligns across 8 bases. The CDR3 length is 14 residues. V was clipped by 7 bases and J by 3 bases; unmatched bases: 7. Germline V lookup: CDR1 LNHDA, CDR2 SQIVND (reference sequence). The CDR3 DNA follows: TGTGCCAGTATCAGGACAGGGATTGACTATGGCTACACCTTC. This codes for CASIRTGIDYGYTF. The full variable domain, rest sourced from reference TRBV19 and TRBJ1-2, is DGGITQSPKYLFRKEGQNVTLSCEQNLNHDAMYWYRQDPGQGLRLIYYSQIVNDFQKGDIAEGYSVSREKKESFPLTVTSAQKNPTAFYLCASIRTGIDYGYTFGSGTRLTVV.

The V call is TRBV5-6, the J call TRBJ2-7; D gene unclear. Trimming cost V 2 bases and J 2 bases, with 8 bases left between them. The CDR3 has 13 amino acids. Germline CDR1 SGHDT, CDR2 YYEEEE. CDR3 in amino acids: CASSFGQTYEQYF. CDR3 coding DNA: TGTGCCAGCAGCTTTGGGCAGACCTACGAGCAGTACTTC.

This CDR3 is CASSLFGGVNTGELFF. Here the CDR3 DNA reads TGTGCCAGCAGTTTATTCGGGGGGGTTAACACCGGGGAGCTGTTTTTT. The V gene is TRBV28, the J gene TRBJ2-2, with 8 nucleotides matching TRBD2. There are 16 residues in the CDR3. Germline lookup yields CDR1 MDHEN and CDR2 SYDVKM. The V segment lost 1 base and the J segment 2 bases; nucleotides outside the gene matches: 3.

The chain uses TRBV9 and TRBJ2-1; 7 nucleotides agree with TRBD2. The ends lost 2 bases at V and 2 bases at J; junction bases unmatched: 1. CDR3 length: 14 amino acids. CDR1 and CDR2 (germline): SGDLS, YYNGEE. The CDR3 region has the DNA TGTGCCAGCAGCGTCCTAGCGGCCTACAATGAGCAGTTCTTC. Translation gives CASSVLAAYNEQFF.

This clone has a handful of counts. V and J are TRBV29-1 and TRBJ1-5, with a possible D match to TRBD1 (6 bases). Germline CDR1 and CDR2: SQVTM and ANQGSEA. The CDR3 consists of 13 residues. Trimming pared 4 bases from V and 7 bases from J, leaving 14 bases between. In DNA, the CDR3 is TGCAGCGTTGTCGGGGGGCCAGGGCAGCCCCAGCATTTT. Translating it yields CSVVGGPGQPQHF.

This clone has just a few counts. J is TRBJ2-1 and V is TRBV27; 10 positions agree with TRBD1. Losses at the gene ends were 6 bases for V and 2 bases for J; bases not matched to a gene: 4. The CDR3 sequence is 15 residues long. In germline, CDR1 is MNHEY, CDR2 SMNVEV (reference sequence). CDR3 residues: CASSPDRGTYNEQFF. The CDR3 coding sequence is TGTGCCAGCAGCCCGGACAGGGGGACCTACAATGAGCAGTTCTTC.

The chain is built from TRBV12-5 and TRBJ2-7, with 8 positions matching TRBD2. V shed 9 bases and J 0 bases; nucleotides not matched to a gene: 4. The CDR3 contains 13 residues. Germline assignment: CDR1 LGHNT and CDR2 FRNRAP. The CDR3: CASRSGSSYEQYF. The CDR3 DNA sequence: TGTGCTAGCCGGAGCGGGAGCTCCTACGAGCAGTACTTC. Combining the CDR3 with reference TRBV12-5 and TRBJ2-7 gives the whole variable domain DARVTQTPRHKVTEMGQEVTMRCQPILGHNTVFWYRQTMMQGLELLAYFRNRAPLDDSGMPKDRFSAEMPDATLATLKIQPSEPRDSAVYFCASRSGSSYEQYFGPGTRLTVT.

The chain links TRBV7-2 to TRBJ2-7, with 8 positions matching TRBD1. The CDR3 loop spans 14 amino acids. V was pared by 5 bases and J by 2 bases, with 5 bases of the junction left unmatched. Germline V lookup: CDR1 SGHTA, CDR2 FQGNSA. The CDR3 nucleotides are TGTGCCAGCAGCCGAAACAGGGGGGCCTACGAGCAGTACTTC. Translation: CASSRNRGAYEQYF.

This clone was seen a handful of times. The chain carries TRBV6-6 and TRBJ2-3, with TRBD2 identical over 9 bases. The germline CDR1 and CDR2 sequences are MNHNY and SVGAGI (reference sequence). The CDR3 length is 15 residues. The V segment lost 4 bases and the J segment 0 bases; nucleotides outside the gene matches: 2. The CDR3 region has the DNA TGTGCCAGCAGTTTAACTAGCGGGAGCACAGATACGCAGTATTTT. It is translated as CASSLTSGSTDTQYF.

The CDR3 sequence is CASSSGTSSYEQYF. DNA for the CDR3: TGCGCCAGCAGCTCCGGGACTAGCAGCTACGAGCAGTACTTC. The J gene is TRBJ2-7, the V gene TRBV5-1; 9 nucleotides align to TRBD2. Germline trimming cut 3 bases from V and 3 bases from J; bases unmatched to any gene: 4. The CDR3 runs 14 residues. Germline CDR1 reads SGHRS; CDR2 reads YFSETQ.

The J gene is TRBJ2-7, the V gene TRBV7-9, with D possibly being TRBD2 (6 bases). Germline CDR1 SEHNR, CDR2 FQNEAQ (reference sequence). The CDR3 contains 15 residues. V lost 2 bases to trimming and J lost 2 bases, with 13 bases between them. In DNA form, the CDR3 reads TGTGCCAGCAGCTTAATGCTAGCGCCAGCCTACGAGCAGTACTTC. Its protein is CASSLMLAPAYEQYF.

This clone was detected once. The chain joins TRBV2 to TRBJ2-3; TRBD2 aligns across 8 bases. The CDR3 is made up of 14 amino acids. CDR1 and CDR2 (germline): SNHLY, FYNNEI. The trim removed 8 bases at V and 7 bases at J, leaving 11 bases unmatched. The chain's CDR3 is CASGRGRPPNTQYF. CDR3 bases: TGTGCCAGCGGCCGCGGGAGGCCTCCAAATACGCAGTATTTT.